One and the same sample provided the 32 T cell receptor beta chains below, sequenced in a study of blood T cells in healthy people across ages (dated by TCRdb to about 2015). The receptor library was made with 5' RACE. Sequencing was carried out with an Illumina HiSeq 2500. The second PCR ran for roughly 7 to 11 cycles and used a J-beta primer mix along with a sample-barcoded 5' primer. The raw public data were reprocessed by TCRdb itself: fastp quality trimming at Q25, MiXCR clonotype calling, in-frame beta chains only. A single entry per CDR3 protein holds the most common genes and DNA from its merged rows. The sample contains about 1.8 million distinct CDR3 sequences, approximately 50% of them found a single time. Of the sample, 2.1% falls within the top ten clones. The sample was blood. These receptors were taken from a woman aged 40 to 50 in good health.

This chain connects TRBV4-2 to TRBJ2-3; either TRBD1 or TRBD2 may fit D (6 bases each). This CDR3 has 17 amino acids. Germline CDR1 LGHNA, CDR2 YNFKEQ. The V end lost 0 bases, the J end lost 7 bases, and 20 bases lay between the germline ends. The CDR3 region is CASSQDGGGQLVNTQYF. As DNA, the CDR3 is TGTGCCAGCAGCCAAGATGGAGGGGGGCAATTGGTAAATACGCAGTATTTT.

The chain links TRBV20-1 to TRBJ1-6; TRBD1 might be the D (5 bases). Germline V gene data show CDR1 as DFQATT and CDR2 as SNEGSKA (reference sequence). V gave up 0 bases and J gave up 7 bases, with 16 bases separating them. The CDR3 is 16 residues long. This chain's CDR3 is CSARDPKTVSNSPLHF. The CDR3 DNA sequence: TGCAGTGCTAGAGATCCCAAGACAGTGTCGAATTCACCCCTCCACTTT.

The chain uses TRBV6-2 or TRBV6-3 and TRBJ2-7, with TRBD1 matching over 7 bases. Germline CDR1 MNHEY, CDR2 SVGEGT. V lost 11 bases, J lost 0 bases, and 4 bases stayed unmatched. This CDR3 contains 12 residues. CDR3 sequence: CAGGQSSYEQYF. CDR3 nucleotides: TGTGCCGGGGGACAGAGCTCCTACGAGCAGTACTTC.

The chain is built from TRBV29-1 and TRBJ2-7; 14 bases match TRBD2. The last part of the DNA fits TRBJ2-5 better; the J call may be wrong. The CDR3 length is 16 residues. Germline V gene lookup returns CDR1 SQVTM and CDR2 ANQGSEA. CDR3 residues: CSGMNGLAGGQETQYF. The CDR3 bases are TGCAGCGGCATGAACGGACTAGCGGGGGGCCAAGAGACCCAGTACTTC.

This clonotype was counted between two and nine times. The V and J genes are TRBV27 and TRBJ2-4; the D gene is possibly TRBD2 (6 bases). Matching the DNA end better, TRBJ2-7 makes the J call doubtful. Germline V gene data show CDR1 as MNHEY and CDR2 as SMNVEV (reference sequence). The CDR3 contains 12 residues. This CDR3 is CASSTRGNEQYF. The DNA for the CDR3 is TGTGCCAGCAGTACGCGGGGAAACGAGCAGTACTTC.

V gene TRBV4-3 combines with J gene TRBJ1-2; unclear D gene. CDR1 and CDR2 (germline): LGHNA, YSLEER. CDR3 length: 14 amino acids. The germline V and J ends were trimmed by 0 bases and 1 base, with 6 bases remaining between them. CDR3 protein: CASSQDADNYGYTF. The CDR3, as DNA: TGCGCCAGCAGCCAAGATGCCGATAACTATGGCTACACCTTC.

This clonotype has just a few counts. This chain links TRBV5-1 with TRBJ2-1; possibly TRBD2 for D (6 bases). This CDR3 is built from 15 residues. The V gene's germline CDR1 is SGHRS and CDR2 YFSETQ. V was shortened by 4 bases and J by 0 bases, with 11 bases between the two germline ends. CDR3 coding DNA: TGCGCCAGCAGCCGGGCGGGGAACTCCTACAATGAGCAGTTCTTC. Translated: CASSRAGNSYNEQFF.

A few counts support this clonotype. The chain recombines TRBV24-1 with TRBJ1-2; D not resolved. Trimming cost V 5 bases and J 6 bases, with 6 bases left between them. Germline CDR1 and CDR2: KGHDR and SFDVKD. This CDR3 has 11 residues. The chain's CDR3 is CATSGDDGYTF. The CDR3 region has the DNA TGTGCCACCAGTGGAGATGATGGCTACACCTTC.

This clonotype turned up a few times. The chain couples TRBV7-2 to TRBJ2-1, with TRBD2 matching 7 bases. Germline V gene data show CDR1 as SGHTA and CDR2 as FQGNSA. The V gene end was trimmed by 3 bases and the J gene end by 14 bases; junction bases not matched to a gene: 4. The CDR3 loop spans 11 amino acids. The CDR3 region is CASSLRGSKFF. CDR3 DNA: TGTGCCAGCAGCTTGCGGGGGTCGAAGTTCTTC.

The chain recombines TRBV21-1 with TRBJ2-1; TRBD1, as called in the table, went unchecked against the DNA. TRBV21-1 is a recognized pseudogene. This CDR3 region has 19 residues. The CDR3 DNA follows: TGTGCCAGCAGCCCCTCGGACAGGGGCCCTGACAGCTCCTACAATGAGCAGTTCTTC. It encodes CASSPSDRGPDSSYNEQFF.

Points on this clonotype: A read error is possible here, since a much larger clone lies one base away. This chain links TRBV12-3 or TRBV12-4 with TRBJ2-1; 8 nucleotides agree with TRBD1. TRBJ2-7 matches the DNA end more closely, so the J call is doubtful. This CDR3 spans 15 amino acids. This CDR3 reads CASSSGQGSYNEQYF. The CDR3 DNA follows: TGTGCCAGCAGTTCAGGACAGGGCTCCTACAATGAGCAGTACTTC.

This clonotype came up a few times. The CDR3 loop is CASSYGGYRSSYEQYF. The DNA for the CDR3 is TGTGCCAGCAGTTACGGCGGCTACCGGAGCTCCTACGAGCAGTACTTC. The chain employs TRBV6-5 and TRBJ2-7; D not certain. V was pared by 2 bases and J by 0 bases, with 14 bases between. Germline-derived CDR1 and CDR2 are MNHEY and SVGAGI. The CDR3 has 16 amino acids.

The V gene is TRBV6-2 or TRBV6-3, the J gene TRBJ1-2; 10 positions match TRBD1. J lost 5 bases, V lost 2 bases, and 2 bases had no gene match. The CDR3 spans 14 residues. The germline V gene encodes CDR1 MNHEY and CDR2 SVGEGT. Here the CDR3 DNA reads TGTGCCAGCAGTTACGGGGGACAGGGGTATGGCTACACCTTC. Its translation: CASSYGGQGYGYTF.

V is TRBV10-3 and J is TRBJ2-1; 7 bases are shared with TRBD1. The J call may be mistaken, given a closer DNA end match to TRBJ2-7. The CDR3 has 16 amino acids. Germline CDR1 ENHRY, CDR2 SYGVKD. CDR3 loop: CAIRETGTEPYNEQYF. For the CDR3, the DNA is TGTGCCATCAGAGAGACCGGGACAGAGCCTTACAATGAGCAGTACTTC.

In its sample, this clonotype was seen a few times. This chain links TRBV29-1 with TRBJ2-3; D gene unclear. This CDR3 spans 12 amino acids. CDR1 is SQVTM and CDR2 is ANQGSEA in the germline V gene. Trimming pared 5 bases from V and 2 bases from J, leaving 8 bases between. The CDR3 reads CSVRRNTDTQYF. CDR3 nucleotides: TGCAGCGTTCGACGGAACACAGATACGCAGTATTTT.

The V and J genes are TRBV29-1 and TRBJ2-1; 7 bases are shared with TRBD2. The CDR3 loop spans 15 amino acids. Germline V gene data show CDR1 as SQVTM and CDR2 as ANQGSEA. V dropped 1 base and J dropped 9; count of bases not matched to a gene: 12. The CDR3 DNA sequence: TGCAGCGTTGAAGGAACCAGCGGGAAGGGAGTTGAGCAGTTCTTC. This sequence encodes CSVEGTSGKGVEQFF.

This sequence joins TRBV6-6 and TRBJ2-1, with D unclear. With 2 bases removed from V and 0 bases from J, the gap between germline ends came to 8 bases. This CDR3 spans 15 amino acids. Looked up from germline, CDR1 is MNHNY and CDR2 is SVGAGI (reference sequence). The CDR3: CASSYAASSYNEQFF. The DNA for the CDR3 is TGTGCCAGCAGTTACGCCGCGAGCTCCTACAATGAGCAGTTCTTC.

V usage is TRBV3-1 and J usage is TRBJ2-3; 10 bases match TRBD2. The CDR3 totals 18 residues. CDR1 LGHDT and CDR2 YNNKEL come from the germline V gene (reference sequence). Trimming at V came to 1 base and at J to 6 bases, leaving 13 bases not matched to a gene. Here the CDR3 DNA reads TGTGCCAGCAGCCAAGGGATGAAAGCGGGGGGGCGTGGGGATACGCAGTATTTT. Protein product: CASSQGMKAGGRGDTQYF.

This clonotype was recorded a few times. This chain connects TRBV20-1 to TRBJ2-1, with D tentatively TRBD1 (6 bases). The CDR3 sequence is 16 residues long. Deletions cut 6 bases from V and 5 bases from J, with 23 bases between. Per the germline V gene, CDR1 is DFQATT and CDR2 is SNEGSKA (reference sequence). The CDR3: CSAQPNIRGLDNEQFF. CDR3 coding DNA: TGCAGTGCCCAGCCCAACATCAGGGGTTTGGACAATGAGCAGTTCTTC.

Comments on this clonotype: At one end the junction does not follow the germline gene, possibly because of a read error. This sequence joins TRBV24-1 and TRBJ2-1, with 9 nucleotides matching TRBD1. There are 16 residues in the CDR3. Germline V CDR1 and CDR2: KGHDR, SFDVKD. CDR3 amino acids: CATSDSGQGLGNEQLF. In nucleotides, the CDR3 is TGTGCCACCAGTGATTCGGGACAGGGATTAGGGAATGAGCAGTTATTC.

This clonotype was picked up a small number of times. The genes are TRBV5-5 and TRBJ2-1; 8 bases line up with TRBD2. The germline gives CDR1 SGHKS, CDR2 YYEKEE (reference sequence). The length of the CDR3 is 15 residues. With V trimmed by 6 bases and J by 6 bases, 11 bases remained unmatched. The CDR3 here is CASTGGGASLNEQFF. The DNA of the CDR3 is TGTGCCAGCACGGGGGGGGGAGCCTCGCTCAATGAGCAGTTCTTC.

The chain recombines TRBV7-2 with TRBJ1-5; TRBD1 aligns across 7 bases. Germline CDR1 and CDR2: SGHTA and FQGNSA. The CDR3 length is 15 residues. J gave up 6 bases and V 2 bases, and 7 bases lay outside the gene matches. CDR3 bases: TGTGCCAGCAGCTTAAACAGGGGTAGGGGTCAGCCCCAGCATTTT. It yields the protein CASSLNRGRGQPQHF.

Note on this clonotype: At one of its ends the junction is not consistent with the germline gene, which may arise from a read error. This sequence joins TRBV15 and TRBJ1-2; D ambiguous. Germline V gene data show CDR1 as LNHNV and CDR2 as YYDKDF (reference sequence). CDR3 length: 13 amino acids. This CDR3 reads CATSRDLNYGYTF. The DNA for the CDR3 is TGTGCCACCAGCCGAGATCTAAACTATGGCTACACCTTC.

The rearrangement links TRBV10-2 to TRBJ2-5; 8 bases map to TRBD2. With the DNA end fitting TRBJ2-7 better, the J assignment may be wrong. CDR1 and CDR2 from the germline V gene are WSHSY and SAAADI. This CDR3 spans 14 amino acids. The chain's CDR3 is CASEATSDRYEQYF. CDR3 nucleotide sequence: TGCGCCAGCGAAGCGACTAGCGATCGGTACGAGCAGTACTTC.

This chain's CDR3 is CASREALYNEQFF. The DNA of the CDR3 is TGTGCCAGCAGAGAAGCTCTATACAATGAGCAGTTCTTC. V and J are TRBV28 and TRBJ2-1; D remains ambiguous. Per germline, CDR1 MDHEN and CDR2 SYDVKM. The CDR3 is made up of 13 amino acids. Trimming took off 6 bases at V and 4 bases at J, with 10 bases between the two ends.

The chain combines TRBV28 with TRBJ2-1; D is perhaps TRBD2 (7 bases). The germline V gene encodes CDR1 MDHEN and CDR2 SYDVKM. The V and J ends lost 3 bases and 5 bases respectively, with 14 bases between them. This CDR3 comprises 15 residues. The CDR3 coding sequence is TGTGCCAGCAGTTTCCGGGGGGCCGCAAACAATGAGCAGTTCTTC. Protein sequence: CASSFRGAANNEQFF. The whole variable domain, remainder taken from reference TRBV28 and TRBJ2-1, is DVKVTQSSRYLVKRTGEKVFLECVQDMDHENMFWYRQDPGLGLRLIYFSYDVKMKEKGDIPEGYSVSREKKERFSLILESASTNQTSMYLCASSFRGAANNEQFFGPGTRLTVL.

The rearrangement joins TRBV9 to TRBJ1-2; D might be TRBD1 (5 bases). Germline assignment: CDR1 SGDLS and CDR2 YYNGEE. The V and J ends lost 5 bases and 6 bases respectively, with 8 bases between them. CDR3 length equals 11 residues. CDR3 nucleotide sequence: TGTGCCAGCAGAGGCAGGGATGGCTACACCTTC. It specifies CASRGRDGYTF.

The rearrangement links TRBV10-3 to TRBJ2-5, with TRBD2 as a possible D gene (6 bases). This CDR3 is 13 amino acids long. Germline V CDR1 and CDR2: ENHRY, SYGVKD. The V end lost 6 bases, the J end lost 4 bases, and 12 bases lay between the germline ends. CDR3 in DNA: TGTGCCATCAGAGAGGGACTTAGAGAGACCCAGTACTTC. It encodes CAIREGLRETQYF.

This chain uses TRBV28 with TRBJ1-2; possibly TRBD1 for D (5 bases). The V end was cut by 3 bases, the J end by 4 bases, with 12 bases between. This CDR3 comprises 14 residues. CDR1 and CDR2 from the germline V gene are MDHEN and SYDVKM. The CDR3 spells CASSLGRAGYGYTF. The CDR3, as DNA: TGTGCCAGCAGTTTGGGCAGGGCGGGCTATGGCTACACCTTC.

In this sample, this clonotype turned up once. In DNA, the CDR3 is TGTGCCAGCAGCGAACGACTAGTACGTGAGCAGTTCTTC. Its translation: CASSERLVREQFF. This chain connects TRBV7-9 to TRBJ2-1; D possibly corresponds to TRBD2 (6 bases). CDR1 SEHNR and CDR2 FQNEAQ come from the germline V gene (reference sequence). V lost 5 bases and J lost 9, with 14 bases in between. The CDR3 extends over 13 amino acids.

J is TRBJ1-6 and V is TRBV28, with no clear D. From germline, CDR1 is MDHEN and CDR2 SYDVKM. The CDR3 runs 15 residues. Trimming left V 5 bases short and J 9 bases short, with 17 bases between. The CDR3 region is CASSETKGLGSPLHF. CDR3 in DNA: TGTGCCAGCAGTGAAACTAAAGGGCTTGGTTCACCCCTCCACTTT.

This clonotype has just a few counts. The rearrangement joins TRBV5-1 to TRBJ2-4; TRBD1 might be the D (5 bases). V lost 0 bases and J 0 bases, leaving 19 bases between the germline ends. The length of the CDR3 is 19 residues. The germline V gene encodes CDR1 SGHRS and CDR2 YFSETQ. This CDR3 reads CASSLGQGRRRLAKNIQYF. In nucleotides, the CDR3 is TGCGCCAGCAGCTTGGGGCAGGGCAGGAGACGTCTAGCCAAAAACATTCAGTACTTC. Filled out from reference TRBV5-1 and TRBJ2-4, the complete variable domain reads KAGVTQTPRYLIKTRGQQVTLSCSPISGHRSVSWYQQTPGQGLQFLFEYFSETQRNKGNFPGRFSGRQFSNSRSEMNVSTLELGDSALYLCASSLGQGRRRLAKNIQYFGAGTRLSVL.